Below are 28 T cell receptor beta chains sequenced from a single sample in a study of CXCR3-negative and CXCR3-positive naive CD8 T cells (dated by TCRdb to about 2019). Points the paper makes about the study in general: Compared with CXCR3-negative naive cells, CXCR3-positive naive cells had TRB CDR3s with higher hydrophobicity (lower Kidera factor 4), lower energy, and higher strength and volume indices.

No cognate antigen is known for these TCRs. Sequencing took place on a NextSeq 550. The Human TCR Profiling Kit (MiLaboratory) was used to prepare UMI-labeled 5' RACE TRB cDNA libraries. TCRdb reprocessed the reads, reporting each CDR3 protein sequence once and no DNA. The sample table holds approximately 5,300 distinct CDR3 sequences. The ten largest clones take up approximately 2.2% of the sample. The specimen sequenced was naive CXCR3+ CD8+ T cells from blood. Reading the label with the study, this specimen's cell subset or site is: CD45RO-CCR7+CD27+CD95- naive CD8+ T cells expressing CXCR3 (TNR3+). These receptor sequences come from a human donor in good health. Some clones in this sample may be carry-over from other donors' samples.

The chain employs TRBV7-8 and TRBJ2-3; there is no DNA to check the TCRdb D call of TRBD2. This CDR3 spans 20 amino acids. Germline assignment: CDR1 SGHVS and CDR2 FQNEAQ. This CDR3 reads CASSLWVAGLAGAVTDTQYF.

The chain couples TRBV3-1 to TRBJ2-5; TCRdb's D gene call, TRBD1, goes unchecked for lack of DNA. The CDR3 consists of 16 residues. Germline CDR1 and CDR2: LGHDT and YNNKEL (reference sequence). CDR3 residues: CASSQDSNWGQETQYF.

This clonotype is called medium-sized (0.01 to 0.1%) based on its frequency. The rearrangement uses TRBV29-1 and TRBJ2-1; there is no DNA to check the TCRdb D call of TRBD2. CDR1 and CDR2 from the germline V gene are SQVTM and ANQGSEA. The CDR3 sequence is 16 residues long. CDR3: CSVEASGTSVYNEQFF.

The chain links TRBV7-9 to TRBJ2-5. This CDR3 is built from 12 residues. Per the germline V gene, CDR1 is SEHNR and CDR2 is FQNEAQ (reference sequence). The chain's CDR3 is CASSSGIETQYF. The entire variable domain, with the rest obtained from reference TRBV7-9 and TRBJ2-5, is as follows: DTGVSQNPRHKITKRGQNVTFRCDPISEHNRLYWYRQTLGQGPEFLTYFQNEAQLEKSRLLSDRFSAERPKGSFSTLEIQRTEQGDSAMYLCASSSGIETQYFGPGTRLLVL.

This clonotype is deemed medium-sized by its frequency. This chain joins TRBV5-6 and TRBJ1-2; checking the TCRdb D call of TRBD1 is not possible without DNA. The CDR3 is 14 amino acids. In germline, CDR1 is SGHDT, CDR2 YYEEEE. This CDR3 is CASSLSMGTYGYTF.

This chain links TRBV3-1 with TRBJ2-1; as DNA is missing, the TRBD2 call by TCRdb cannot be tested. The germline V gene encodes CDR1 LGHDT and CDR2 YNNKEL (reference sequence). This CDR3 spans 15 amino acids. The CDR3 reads CASSQGRGGYNEQFF.

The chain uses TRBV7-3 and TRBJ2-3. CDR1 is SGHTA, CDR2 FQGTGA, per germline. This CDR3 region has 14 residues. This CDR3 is CASSFRLSDGTQYF.

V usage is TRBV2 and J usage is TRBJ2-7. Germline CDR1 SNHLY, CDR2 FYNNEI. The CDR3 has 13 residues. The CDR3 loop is CASRGKYSYEQYF. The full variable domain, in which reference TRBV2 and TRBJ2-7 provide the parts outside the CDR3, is EPEVTQTPSHQVTQMGQEVILRCVPISNHLYFYWYRQILGQKVEFLVSFYNNEISEKSEIFDDQFSVERPDGSNFTLKIRSTKLEDSAMYFCASRGKYSYEQYFGPGTRLTVT.

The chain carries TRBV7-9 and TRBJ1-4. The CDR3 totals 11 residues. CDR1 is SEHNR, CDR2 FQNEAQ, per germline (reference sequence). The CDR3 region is CASSLTRELFF.

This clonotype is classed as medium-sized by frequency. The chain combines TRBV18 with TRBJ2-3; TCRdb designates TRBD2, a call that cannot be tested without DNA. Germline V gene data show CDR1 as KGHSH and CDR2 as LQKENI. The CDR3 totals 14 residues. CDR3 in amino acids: CASSPGRDADTQYF.

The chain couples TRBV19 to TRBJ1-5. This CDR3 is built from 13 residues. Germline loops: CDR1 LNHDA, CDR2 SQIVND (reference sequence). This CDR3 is CASSIETNQPQHF.

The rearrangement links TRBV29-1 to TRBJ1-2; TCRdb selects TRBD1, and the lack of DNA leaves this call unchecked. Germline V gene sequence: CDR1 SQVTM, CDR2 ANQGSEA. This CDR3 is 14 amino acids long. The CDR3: CSVLLGGGIYGYTF.

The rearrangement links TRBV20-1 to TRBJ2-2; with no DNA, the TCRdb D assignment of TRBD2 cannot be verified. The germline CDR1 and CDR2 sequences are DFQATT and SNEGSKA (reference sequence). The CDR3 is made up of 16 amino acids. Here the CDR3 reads CSARDRSGILPGELFF.

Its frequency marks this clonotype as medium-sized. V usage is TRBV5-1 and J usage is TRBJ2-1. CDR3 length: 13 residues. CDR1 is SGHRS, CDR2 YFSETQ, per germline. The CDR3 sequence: CASSPTPFNEQFF. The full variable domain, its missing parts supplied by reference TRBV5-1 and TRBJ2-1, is KAGVTQTPRYLIKTRGQQVTLSCSPISGHRSVSWYQQTPGQGLQFLFEYFSETQRNKGNFPGRFSGRQFSNSRSEMNVSTLELGDSALYLCASSPTPFNEQFFGPGTRLTVL.

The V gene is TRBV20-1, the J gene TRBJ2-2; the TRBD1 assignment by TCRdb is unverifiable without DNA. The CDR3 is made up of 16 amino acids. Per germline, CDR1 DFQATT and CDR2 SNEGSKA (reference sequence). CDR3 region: CSARAPGQAYTGELFF.

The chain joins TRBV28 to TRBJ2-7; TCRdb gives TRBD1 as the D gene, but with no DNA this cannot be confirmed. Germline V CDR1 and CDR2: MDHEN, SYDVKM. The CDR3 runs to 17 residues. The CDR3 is CASSLSRVRGGHYEQYF.

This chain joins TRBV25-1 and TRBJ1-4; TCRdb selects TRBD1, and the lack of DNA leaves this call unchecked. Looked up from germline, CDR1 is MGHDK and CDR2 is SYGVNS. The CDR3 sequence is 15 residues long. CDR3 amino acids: CASSEWRGDGEKLFF. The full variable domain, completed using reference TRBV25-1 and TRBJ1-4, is EADIYQTPRYLVIGTGKKITLECSQTMGHDKMYWYQQDPGMELHLIHYSYGVNSTEKGDLSSESTVSRIRTEHFPLTLESARPSHTSQYLCASSEWRGDGEKLFFGSGTQLSVL.

The CDR3 here is CASSHRDRATNTDTQYF. The gene calls are TRBV6-5 and TRBJ2-3; the TCRdb call, TRBD1, lacks DNA for checking. Per the germline V gene, CDR1 is MNHEY and CDR2 is SVGAGI. The CDR3 spans 17 residues.

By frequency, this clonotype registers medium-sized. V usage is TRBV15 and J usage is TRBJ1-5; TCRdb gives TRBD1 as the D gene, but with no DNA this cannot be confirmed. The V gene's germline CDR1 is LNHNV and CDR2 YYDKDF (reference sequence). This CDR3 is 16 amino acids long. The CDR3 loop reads CATSSRGAGGNQPQHF.

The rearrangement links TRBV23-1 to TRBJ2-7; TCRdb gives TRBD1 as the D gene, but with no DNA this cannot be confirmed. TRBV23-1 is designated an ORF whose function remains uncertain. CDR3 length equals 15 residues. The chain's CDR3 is CASRRKGTASYEQYF.

CDR3: CASSLYGGELFF. The V call is TRBV7-8, the J call TRBJ2-2. The CDR3 sequence is 12 residues long. Germline-derived CDR1 and CDR2 are SGHVS and FQNEAQ.

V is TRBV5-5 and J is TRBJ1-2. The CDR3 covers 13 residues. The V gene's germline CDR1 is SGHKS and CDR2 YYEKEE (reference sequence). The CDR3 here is CASSLPLPDGYTF.

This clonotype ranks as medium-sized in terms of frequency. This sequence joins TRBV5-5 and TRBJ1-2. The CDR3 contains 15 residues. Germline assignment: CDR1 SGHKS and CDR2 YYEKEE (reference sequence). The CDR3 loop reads CASSPPSSAGYGYTF.

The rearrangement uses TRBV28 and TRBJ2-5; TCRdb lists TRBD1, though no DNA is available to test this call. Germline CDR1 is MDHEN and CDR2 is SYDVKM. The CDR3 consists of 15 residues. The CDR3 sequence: CASSTRGVSEETQYF.

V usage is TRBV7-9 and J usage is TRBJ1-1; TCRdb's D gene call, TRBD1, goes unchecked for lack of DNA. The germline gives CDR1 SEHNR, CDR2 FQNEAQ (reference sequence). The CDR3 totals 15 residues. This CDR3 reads CASSYAQGLNTEAFF.

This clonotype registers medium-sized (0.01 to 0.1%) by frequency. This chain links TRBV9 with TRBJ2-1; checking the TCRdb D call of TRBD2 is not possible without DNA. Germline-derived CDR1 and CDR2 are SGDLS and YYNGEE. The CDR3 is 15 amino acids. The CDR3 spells CASSPGLAGVNEQFF.

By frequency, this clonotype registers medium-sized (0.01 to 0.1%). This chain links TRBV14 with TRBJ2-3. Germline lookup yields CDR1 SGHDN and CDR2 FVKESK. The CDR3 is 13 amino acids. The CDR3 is CASSQVSTDTQYF.

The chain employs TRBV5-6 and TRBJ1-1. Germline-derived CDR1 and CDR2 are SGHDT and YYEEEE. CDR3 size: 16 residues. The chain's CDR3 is CASSLAGENMNTEAFF. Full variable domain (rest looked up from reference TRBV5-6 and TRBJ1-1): DAGVTQSPTHLIKTRGQQVTLRCSPKSGHDTVSWYQQALGQGPQFIFQYYEEEERQRGNFPDRFSGHQFPNYSSELNVNALLLGDSALYLCASSLAGENMNTEAFFGQGTRLTVV.